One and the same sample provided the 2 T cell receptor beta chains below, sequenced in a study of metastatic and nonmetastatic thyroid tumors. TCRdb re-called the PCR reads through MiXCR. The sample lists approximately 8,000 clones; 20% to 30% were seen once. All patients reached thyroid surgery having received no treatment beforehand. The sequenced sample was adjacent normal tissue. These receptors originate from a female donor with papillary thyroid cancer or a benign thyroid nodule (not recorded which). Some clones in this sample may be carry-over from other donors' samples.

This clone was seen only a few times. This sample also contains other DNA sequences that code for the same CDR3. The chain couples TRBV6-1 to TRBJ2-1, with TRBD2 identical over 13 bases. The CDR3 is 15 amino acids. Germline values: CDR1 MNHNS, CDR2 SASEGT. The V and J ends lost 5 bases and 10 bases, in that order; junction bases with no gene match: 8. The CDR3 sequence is CASSRTSGRQGEQFF. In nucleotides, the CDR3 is TGTGCCAGCAGTCGGACTAGCGGGAGACAAGGCGAGCAGTTCTTC.

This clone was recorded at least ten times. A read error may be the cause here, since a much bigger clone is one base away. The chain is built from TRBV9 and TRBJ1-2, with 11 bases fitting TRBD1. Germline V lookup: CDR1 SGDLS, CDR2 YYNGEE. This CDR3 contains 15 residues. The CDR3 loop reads CASSADRGRNYGCTF. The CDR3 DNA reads TGTGCCAGCAGCGCGGACAGGGGGCGAAACTATGGCTGCACCTTC. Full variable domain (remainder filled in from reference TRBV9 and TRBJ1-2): DSGVTQTPKHLITATGQRVTLRCSPRSGDLSVYWYQQSLDQGLQFLIQYYNGEERAKGNILERFSAQQFPDLHSELNLSSLELGDSALYFCASSADRGRNYGCTFGSGTRLTVV.